This TCR beta chain was recorded in a study of blood T cell repertoires in COVID-19. Study as a whole: Collection of acute and convalescent COVID-19 samples took place in the United States, Italy and Spain. From T cells, B-cell-depleted T cells, or PBMCs came the material, which was cDNA or gDNA.

Original processing methods: Reference gene primer amplification gave estimated nucleated cell counts. Profiled with immunoSEQ multiplex PCR; TCRdb holds only in-frame clones, not every one. Clone size and V and J calls were adopted from that table, with D and trimming inferred from the DNA. The repertoire consists of more than 45,000 clones, with roughly nine tenths occurring once and the leading ten covering 9.2%. From germline, CDR1 is SGDLS and CDR2 YYNGEE. Trimming took 4 bases from V and 2 from J; bases not matched to a gene: 8. The CDR3 spans 16 residues. The clonotype was recovered from a human donor in a cohort sampled during active COVID-19. The genes are TRBV9 and TRBJ2-7, with 11 bases lining up with TRBD1. Sequenced input: peripheral blood. CDR3 sequence reads: CASSPQGQGVTYEQYF. In nucleotides, the CDR3 is TGTGCCAGCAGCCCTCAGGGACAGGGGGTCACCTACGAGCAGTACTTC.